This T cell receptor beta chain came from a study of shared clonotypes between healthy human individuals. Regarding this clone: What it recognizes is unknown.

Method: immunoSEQ multiplex PCR; TCRdb's copy keeps in-frame clones and lacks some. The sample holds over a million clones, 95% to 97% seen once. Regarding the study as a whole: Investigators expected sequencing depth to affect clonotype sharing among donors. Sampling covered nothing but blood. Tissue TCR repertoires likely differ from those found in blood. Estimated richness was generally greater in naive than memory subsets.

Germline CDR1 reads LNHDA; CDR2 reads SQIVND (reference sequence). Trimming pared 7 bases from V and 3 bases from J, leaving 13 bases between. This CDR3 has 14 residues. This rearrangement joins TRBV19 to TRBJ1-5, with D tentatively TRBD1 (6 bases). Sequencing was performed on naive CD4+ T cells sorted from blood. The subset was: CD45RA+ positively selected. The TCR was taken from a young man in good health. CDR3 nucleotide sequence: TGTGCCAGTAACAGCGGGGGCTACAATCAGCCCCAGCATTTT. Translating it yields CASNSGGYNQPQHF.